The present entry profiles one TCR beta chain with its context. These data originate in a study of T cells in localized non-small cell lung cancer. The table came from immunoSEQ multiplex PCR; TCRdb's copy has only in-frame clones and leaves some out. The profile shows about 83,000 clones, over 75% of them singletons. Trimming took 3 bases from V and 3 from J; bases not matched to a gene: 16. CDR1 and CDR2 (germline): SNHLY, FYNNEI. The CDR3 consists of 18 residues. The sample here was peripheral blood, taken before any cancer treatment. The origin of this receptor is a female donor at least 60 years old with stage I lung adenocarcinoma. The rearrangement links TRBV2 to TRBJ1-1, with 7 bases fitting TRBD1. The CDR3 here is CASSDQGVDWRTDTEAFF. In DNA form, the CDR3 reads TGTGCCAGCAGTGATCAGGGGGTCGATTGGAGGACGGACACTGAAGCTTTCTTT. The full variable domain, rest sourced from reference TRBV2 and TRBJ1-1, is EPEVTQTPSHQVTQMGQEVILRCVPISNHLYFYWYRQILGQKVEFLVSFYNNEISEKSEIFDDQFSVERPDGSNFTLKIRSTKLEDSAMYFCASSDQGVDWRTDTEAFFGQGTRLTVV.